These 9 T cell receptor beta chains came from one sample sequenced in a study of PD-1 blockade in classical Hodgkin lymphoma. There was relapse after autologous stem cell transplantation in every patient, and there was variation in brentuximab vedotin exposure. TCRdb's copy holds only in-frame clones and misses some; the assay was immunoSEQ multiplex PCR. The table records tens of thousands of clones, roughly 91% of them present only once. Source: peripheral blood mononuclear cells (PBMCs), taken at baseline. These receptors were obtained from a human donor with classical Hodgkin lymphoma.

The rearrangement uses TRBV30 and TRBJ2-7; 7 bases agree with TRBD1. This CDR3 is built from 16 residues. The ends lost 8 bases at V and 0 bases at J; junction bases unmatched: 16. Germline assignment: CDR1 GTSNPN and CDR2 SVGIG (reference sequence). The CDR3 loop is CAIVYPLGQSSYEQYF. The CDR3 DNA reads as TGTGCCATTGTTTACCCCTTGGGACAGAGCTCCTACGAGCAGTACTTC.

A single count supports this clone. CDR3 protein: CASSHTAYSNQPQHF. Here the CDR3 DNA reads TGTGCCAGCAGTCACACTGCTTATAGCAATCAGCCCCAGCATTTT. The V call is TRBV6-6, the J call TRBJ1-5; D unresolved. The CDR3 spans 15 residues. Germline V CDR1 and CDR2: MNHNY, SVGAGI (reference sequence). V lost 5 bases and J 0 bases, leaving 11 bases between the germline ends.

This rearrangement joins TRBV6-6 to TRBJ2-7, with 7 bases fitting TRBD1. With V trimmed by 6 bases and J by 0 bases, 2 bases remained unmatched. The CDR3 has 13 amino acids. Germline V lookup: CDR1 MNHNY, CDR2 SVGAGI (reference sequence). DNA for the CDR3: TGTGCCAGCAGCGCAGGGGGCTCCTACGAGCAGTACTTC. It encodes CASSAGGSYEQYF.

This chain joins TRBV5-1 and TRBJ2-7; 10 positions match TRBD1. Trimming removed 4 bases from V and 3 bases from J; junction bases left unmatched: 13. Germline assignment: CDR1 SGHRS and CDR2 YFSETQ. This CDR3 is 17 amino acids long. The CDR3: CASSTFPDRGQFYEQYF. CDR3 nucleotide sequence: TGCGCCAGCAGCACCTTTCCCGACAGGGGGCAATTCTACGAGCAGTACTTC.

The chain combines TRBV4-3 with TRBJ2-1; tentatively, D is TRBD1 or TRBD2 (5 bases each). Germline values: CDR1 LGHNA, CDR2 YSLEER. This CDR3 spans 16 amino acids. V was pared by 5 bases and J by 5 bases, with 19 bases between. The CDR3: CASSSRGEFVHNEQFF. The DNA for the CDR3 is TGCGCCAGCAGCTCTCGAGGGGAGTTTGTACACAATGAGCAGTTCTTC.

The rearrangement links TRBV18 to TRBJ1-4, with no clear D. Trimming pared 6 bases from V and 0 bases from J, leaving 11 bases between. Germline V lookup: CDR1 KGHSH, CDR2 LQKENI. The length of the CDR3 is 15 residues. CDR3 loop: CASSPNYSTNEKLFF. For the CDR3, the DNA is TGTGCCAGCTCCCCCAACTACTCAACTAATGAAAAACTGTTTTTT.

The chain carries TRBV4-3 and TRBJ2-5, with TRBD2 matching 10 bases. The CDR3 extends over 20 amino acids. CDR1 LGHNA and CDR2 YSLEER come from the germline V gene. V trimming: 1 base; J trimming: 3 bases; junction bases outside the gene matches: 17. The CDR3: CASSQVASGSIPSLEETQYF. CDR3 nucleotides: TGCGCCAGCAGCCAAGTGGCTAGCGGGAGCATCCCCTCGCTCGAAGAGACCCAGTACTTC.

The CDR3 bases are TGTGCCAGCAGCCGGGGCTCGGGCAGGGACTCACCCCTCCACTTT. Translation gives CASSRGSGRDSPLHF. The chain recombines TRBV7-2 with TRBJ1-6, with D possibly TRBD1 on 5 matching bases. The CDR3 is 15 residues long. The V and J ends lost 5 bases and 10 bases respectively, with 18 bases between them. CDR1 SGHTA and CDR2 FQGNSA come from the germline V gene. The variable domain in full, completed from reference TRBV7-2 and TRBJ1-6, reads GAGVSQSPSNKVTEKGKDVELRCDPISGHTALYWYRQSLGQGLEFLIYFQGNSAPDKSGLPSDRFSAERTGGSVSTLTIQRTQQEDSAVYLCASSRGSGRDSPLHFGNGTRLTVT.

The chain combines TRBV5-1 with TRBJ1-4; possibly TRBD1 for D (6 bases). Deletions cut 4 bases from V and 7 bases from J, with 20 bases between. This CDR3 has 16 amino acids. Germline values: CDR1 SGHRS, CDR2 YFSETQ. CDR3 protein: CASSLSATGSSEKLFF. CDR3 DNA sequence: TGCGCCAGCAGCCTCTCCGCGACAGGCAGTTCTGAAAAACTGTTTTTT.